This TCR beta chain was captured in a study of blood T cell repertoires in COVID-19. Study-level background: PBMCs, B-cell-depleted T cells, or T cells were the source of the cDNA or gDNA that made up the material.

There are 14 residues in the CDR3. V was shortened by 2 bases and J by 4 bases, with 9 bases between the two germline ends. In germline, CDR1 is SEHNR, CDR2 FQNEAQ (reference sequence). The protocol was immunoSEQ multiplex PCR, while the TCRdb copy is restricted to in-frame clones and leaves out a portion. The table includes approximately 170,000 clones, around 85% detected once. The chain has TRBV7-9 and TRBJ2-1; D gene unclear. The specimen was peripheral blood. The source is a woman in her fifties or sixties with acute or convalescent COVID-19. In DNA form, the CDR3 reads TGTGCCAGCAGCTTACAAGCTATATACAATGAGCAGTTCTTC. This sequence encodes CASSLQAIYNEQFF. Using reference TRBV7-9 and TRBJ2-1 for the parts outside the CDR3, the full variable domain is DTGVSQNPRHKITKRGQNVTFRCDPISEHNRLYWYRQTLGQGPEFLTYFQNEAQLEKSRLLSDRFSAERPKGSFSTLEIQRTEQGDSAMYLCASSLQAIYNEQFFGPGTRLTVL.